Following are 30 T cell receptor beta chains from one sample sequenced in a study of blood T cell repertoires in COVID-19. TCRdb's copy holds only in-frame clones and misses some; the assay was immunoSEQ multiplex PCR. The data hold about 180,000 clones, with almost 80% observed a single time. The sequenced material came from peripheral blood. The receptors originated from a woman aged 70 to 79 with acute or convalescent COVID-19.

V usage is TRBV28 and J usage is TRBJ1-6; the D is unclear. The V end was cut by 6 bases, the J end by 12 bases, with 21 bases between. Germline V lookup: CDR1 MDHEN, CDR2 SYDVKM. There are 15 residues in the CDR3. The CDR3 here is CASREPGGPFEPLHF. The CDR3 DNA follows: TGTGCCAGCAGGGAACCGGGAGGGCCTTTCGAACCCCTCCACTTT.

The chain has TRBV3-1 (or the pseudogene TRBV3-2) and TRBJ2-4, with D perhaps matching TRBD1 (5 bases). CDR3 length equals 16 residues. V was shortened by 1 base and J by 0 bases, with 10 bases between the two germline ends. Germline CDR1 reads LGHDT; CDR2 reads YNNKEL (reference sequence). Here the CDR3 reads CASSQGFRAAKNIQYF. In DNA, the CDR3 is TGTGCCAGCAGCCAAGGTTTCAGGGCAGCCAAAAACATTCAGTACTTC.

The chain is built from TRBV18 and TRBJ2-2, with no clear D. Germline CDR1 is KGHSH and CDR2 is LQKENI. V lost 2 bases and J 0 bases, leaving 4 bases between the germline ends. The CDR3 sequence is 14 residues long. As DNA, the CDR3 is TGTGCCAGCTCACCAGAGACGAACACCGGGGAGCTGTTTTTT. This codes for CASSPETNTGELFF.

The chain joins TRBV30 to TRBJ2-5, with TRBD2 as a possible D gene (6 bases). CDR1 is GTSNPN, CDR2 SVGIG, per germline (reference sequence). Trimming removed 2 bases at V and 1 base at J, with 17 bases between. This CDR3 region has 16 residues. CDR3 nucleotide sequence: TGTGCCTGGAGTCCAGGTCGACAGCGGGCCCAAGAGACCCAGTACTTC. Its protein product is CAWSPGRQRAQETQYF.

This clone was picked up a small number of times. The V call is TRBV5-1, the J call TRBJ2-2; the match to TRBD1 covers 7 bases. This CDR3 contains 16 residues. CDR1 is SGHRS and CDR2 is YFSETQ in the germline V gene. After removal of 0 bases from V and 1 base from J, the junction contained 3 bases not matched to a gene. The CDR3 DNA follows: TGCGCCAGCAGCTTGGCGGGACAGAGGAACACCGGGGAGCTGTTTTTT. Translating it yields CASSLAGQRNTGELFF.

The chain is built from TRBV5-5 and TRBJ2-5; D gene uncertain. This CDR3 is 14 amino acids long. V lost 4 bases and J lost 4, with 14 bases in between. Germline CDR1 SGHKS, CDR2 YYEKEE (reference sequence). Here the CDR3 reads CASSPRTQRETQYF. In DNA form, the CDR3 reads TGTGCCAGCAGCCCAAGAACCCAGCGAGAGACCCAGTACTTC.

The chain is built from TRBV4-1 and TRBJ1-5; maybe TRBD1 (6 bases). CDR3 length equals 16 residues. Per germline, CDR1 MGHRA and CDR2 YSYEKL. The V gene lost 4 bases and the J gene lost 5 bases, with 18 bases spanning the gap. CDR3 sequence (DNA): TGCGCCAGCAGCCCGATTATGGGGGCTCGATATCAGCCCCAGCATTTT. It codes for CASSPIMGARYQPQHF.

The CDR3 DNA reads TGTGCCAGCAGCCAAGATTTCGGGACAGGTCAAGGTAAAACTAATGAAAAACTGTTTTTT. Its translation: CASSQDFGTGQGKTNEKLFF. V is TRBV3-1 (or the pseudogene TRBV3-2) and J is TRBJ1-4; 8 bases match TRBD1. The CDR3 covers 20 residues. CDR1 is LGHDT and CDR2 is YNNKEL in the germline V gene (reference sequence). The ends lost 0 bases at V and 1 base at J; junction bases unmatched: 13.

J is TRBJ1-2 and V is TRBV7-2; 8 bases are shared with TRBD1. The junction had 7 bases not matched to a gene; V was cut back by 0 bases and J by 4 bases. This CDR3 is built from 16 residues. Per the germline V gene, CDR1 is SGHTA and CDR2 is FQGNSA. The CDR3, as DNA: TGTGCCAGCAGCTTAGCTGGACAGGGCGGGACCTATGGCTACACCTTC. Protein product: CASSLAGQGGTYGYTF. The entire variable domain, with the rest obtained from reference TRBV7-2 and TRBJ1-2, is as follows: GAGVSQSPSNKVTEKGKDVELRCDPISGHTALYWYRQSLGQGLEFLIYFQGNSAPDKSGLPSDRFSAERTGGSVSTLTIQRTQQEDSAVYLCASSLAGQGGTYGYTFGSGTRLTVV.

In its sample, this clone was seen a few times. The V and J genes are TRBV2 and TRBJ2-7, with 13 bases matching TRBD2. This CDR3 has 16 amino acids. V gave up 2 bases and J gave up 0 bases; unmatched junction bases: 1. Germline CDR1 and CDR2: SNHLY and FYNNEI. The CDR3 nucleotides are TGTGCCAGCAGTGAAAGACTAGCGGGAGGCTCCTACGAGCAGTACTTC. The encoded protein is CASSERLAGGSYEQYF.

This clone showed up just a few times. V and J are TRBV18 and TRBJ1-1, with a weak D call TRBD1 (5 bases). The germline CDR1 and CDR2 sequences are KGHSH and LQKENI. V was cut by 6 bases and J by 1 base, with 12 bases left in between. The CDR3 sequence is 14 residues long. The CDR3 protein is CASSLQDRNTEAFF. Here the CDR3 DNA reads TGTGCCAGCTCCCTACAAGACAGGAACACTGAAGCTTTCTTT.

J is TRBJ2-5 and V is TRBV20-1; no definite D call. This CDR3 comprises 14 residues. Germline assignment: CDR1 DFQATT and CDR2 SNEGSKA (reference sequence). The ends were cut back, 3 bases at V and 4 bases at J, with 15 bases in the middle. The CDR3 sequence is CSASKVDPGETQYF. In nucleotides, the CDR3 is TGCAGTGCTAGTAAAGTGGATCCGGGAGAGACCCAGTACTTC.

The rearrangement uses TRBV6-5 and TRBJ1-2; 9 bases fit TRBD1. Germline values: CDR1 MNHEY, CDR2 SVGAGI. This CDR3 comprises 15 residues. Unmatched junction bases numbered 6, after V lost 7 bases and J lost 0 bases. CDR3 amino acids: CASIRDRVANYGYTF. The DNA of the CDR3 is TGTGCCAGCATTCGGGACAGGGTGGCTAACTATGGCTACACCTTC.

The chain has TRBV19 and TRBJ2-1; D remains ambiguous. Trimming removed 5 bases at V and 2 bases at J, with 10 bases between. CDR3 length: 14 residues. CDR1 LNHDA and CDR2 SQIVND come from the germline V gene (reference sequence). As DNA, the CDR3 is TGTGCCAGTAGTTTAGGCAGAACCTACAATGAGCAGTTCTTC. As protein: CASSLGRTYNEQFF. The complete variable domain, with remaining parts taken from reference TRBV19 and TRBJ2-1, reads DGGITQSPKYLFRKEGQNVTLSCEQNLNHDAMYWYRQDPGQGLRLIYYSQIVNDFQKGDIAEGYSVSREKKESFPLTVTSAQKNPTAFYLCASSLGRTYNEQFFGPGTRLTVL.

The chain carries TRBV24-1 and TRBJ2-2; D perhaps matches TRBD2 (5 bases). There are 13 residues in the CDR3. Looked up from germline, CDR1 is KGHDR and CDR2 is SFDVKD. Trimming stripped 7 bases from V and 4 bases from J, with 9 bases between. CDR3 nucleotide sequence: TGTGCCACCAGGAGCGGCACCACCGGGGAGCTGTTTTTT. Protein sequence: CATRSGTTGELFF.

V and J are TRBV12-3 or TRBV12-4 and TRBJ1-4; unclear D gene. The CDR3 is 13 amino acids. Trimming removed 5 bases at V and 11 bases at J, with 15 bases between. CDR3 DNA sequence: TGTGCCAGCAGTCCCCGTTCCCGGAGGAAACTGTTTTTT. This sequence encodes CASSPRSRRKLFF.

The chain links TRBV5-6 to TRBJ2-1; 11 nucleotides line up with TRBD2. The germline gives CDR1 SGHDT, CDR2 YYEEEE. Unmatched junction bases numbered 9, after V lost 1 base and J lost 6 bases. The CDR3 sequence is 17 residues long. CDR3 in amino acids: CASSLLVVTSGINEQFF. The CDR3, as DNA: TGTGCCAGCAGCTTGTTGGTAGTGACTAGCGGGATCAATGAGCAGTTCTTC.

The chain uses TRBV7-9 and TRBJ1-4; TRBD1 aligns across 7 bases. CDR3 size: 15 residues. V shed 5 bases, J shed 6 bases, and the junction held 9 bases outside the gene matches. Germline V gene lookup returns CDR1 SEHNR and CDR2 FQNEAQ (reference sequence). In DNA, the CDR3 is TGTGCCAGCAGCAGAAGACAGGGCCTAGATGAAAAACTGTTTTTT. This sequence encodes CASSRRQGLDEKLFF.

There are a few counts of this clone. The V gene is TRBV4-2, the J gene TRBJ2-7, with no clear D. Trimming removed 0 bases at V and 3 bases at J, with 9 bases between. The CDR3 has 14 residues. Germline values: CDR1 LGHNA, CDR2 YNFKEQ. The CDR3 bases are TGTGCCAGCAGCCAAGATTATCAGTACTACGAGCAGTACTTC. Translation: CASSQDYQYYEQYF.

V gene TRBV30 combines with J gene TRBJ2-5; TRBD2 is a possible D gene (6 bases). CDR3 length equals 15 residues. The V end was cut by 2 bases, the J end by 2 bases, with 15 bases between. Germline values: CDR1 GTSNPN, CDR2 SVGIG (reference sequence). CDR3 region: CAWSSGLSAQETQYF. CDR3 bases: TGTGCCTGGAGTAGCGGACTATCGGCTCAAGAGACCCAGTACTTC.

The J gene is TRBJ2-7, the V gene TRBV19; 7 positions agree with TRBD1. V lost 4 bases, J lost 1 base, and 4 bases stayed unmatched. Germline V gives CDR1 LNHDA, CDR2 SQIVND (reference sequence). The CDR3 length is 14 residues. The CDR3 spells CASSRGTVSYEQYF. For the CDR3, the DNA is TGTGCCAGTAGTAGGGGGACAGTATCCTACGAGCAGTACTTC.

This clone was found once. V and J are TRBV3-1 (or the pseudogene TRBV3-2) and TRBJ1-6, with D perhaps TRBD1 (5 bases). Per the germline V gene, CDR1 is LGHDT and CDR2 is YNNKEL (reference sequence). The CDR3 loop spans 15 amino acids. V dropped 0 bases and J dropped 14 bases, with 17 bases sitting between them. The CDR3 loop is CASSQDRTGWGALHF. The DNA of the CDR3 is TGTGCCAGCAGCCAAGATAGAACGGGCTGGGGGGCCCTCCACTTT.

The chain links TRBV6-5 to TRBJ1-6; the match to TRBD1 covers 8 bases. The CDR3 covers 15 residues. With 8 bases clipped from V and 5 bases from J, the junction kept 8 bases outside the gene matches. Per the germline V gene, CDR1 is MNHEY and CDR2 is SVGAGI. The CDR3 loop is CASHTGGANNSPLHF. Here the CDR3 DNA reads TGTGCCAGCCATACAGGGGGAGCCAATAATTCACCCCTCCACTTT.

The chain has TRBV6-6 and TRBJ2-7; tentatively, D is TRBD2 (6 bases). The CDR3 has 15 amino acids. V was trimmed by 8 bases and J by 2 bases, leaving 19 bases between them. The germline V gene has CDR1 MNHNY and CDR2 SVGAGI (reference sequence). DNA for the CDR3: TGTGCCAGCGATCGCCAACCGGGACTCGCCTACGAGCAGTACTTC. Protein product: CASDRQPGLAYEQYF.

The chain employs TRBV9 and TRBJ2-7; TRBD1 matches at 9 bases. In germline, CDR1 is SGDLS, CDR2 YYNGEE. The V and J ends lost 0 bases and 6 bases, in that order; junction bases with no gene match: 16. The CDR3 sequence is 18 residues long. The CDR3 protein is CASSVGSRERDRVPEQYF. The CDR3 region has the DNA TGTGCCAGCAGCGTAGGATCGAGAGAACGGGACAGGGTCCCCGAGCAGTACTTC.

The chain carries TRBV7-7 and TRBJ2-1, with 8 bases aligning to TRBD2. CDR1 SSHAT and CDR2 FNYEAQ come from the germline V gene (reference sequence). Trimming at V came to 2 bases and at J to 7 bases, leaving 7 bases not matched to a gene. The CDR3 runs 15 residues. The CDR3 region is CASSLNPSGWNEQFF. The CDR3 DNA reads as TGTGCCAGCAGCTTAAACCCTAGCGGGTGGAATGAGCAGTTCTTC.

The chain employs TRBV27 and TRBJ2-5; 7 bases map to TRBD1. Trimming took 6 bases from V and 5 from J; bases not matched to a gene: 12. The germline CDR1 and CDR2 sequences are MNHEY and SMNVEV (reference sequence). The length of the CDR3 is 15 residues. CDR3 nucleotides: TGTGCCAGCAGCCAAGACCACAGGGGAGACGAGACCCAGTACTTC. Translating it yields CASSQDHRGDETQYF.

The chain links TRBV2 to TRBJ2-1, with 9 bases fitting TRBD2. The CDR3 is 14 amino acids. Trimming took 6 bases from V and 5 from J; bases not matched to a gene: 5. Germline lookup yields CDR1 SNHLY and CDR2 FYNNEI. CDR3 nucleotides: TGTGCCAGCAGCAAGACTAGCGGCGACAATGAGCAGTTCTTC. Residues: CASSKTSGDNEQFF.

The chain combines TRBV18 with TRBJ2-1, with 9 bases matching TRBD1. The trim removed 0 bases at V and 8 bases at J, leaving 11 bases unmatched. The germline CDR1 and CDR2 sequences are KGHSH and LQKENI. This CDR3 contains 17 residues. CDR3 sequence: CASSPPIGTGIMDEQFF. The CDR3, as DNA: TGTGCCAGCTCACCACCAATTGGGACAGGGATTATGGATGAGCAGTTCTTC.

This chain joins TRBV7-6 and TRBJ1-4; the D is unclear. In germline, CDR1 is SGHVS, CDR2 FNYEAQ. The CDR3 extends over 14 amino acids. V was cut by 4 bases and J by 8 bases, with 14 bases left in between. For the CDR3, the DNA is TGTGCCAGCAGCTCGACTACAGCTACCGAAAAACTGTTTTTT. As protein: CASSSTTATEKLFF.